A selection of T cell receptor beta chains follows, all from one sample in a study of blood T cells in healthy people across ages. One entry per CDR3 protein results from TCRdb running MiXCR on the 5' RACE reads. The sample has roughly 500,000 distinct CDR3 sequences, 27% seen once; the top ten hold approximately 17%. Sequencing was carried out using blood. These receptors were obtained from a woman between 65 and 79 years old in good health. Both conserved end residues are part of each CDR3. Each record gives: CDR3 length, J gene, D gene, V gene, clone size, CDR3 protein, CDR3 DNA. D genes are given only for firm matches. Where a row states a size, it is once, few, many or the class of an expanded clone; other rows omit it.

14 | TRBJ1-4 | NA | TRBV20-1 | NA | CSAARTTEGGKLFF | TGCAGTGCTGCCCGGACGACAGAGGGAGGAAAACTGTTTTTT
15 | TRBJ1-1 | TRBD1 | TRBV5-1 | NA | CASSPGGTGNAEAFF | TGCGCCAGCAGCCCGGGTGGGACAGGGAATGCTGAAGCTTTCTTT
14 | TRBJ1-1 | TRBD1 | TRBV29-1 | NA | CSVAGQTWNTEAFF | TGCAGCGTGGCGGGACAGACATGGAACACTGAAGCTTTCTTT
13 | TRBJ2-7 | TRBD2 | TRBV20-1 | few | CSIAGTSPYEQYF | TGCAGTATAGCCGGGACTAGCCCTTACGAGCAGTACTTC
14 | TRBJ1-4 | NA | TRBV6-1 | few | CASSRERRSEKLFF | TGTGCCAGCAGTCGAGAGAGGCGTAGTGAAAAACTGTTTTTT
13 | TRBJ2-1 | NA | TRBV7-9 | NA | CASGLSGYNEQFF | TGTGCCAGCGGCCTCAGCGGCTACAATGAGCAGTTCTTC
14 | TRBJ2-5 | NA | TRBV3-1 | NA | CASSSRRKTETQYF | TGTGCCAGCAGCTCCCGTCGGAAGACGGAGACCCAGTACTTC
14 | TRBJ1-1 | NA | TRBV11-2 | NA | CASSSSASNTEAFF | TGTGCCAGCAGCTCTTCCGCTTCGAACACTGAAGCTTTCTTT
13 | TRBJ1-2 | NA | TRBV24-1 | NA | CATSQVGGYGYTF | TGTGCCACCAGTCAGGTGGGGGGGTATGGCTACACCTTC
15 | TRBJ2-2 | NA | TRBV2 | few | CASNAALSNAGELFF | TGTGCCAGCAACGCGGCCCTATCCAACGCCGGGGAGCTGTTTTTT
15 | TRBJ2-3 | NA | TRBV4-3 | few | CASSQAGTYTDTQYF | TGCGCCAGCAGCCAAGCTGGGACATACACAGATACGCAGTATTTT
14 | TRBJ2-7 | TRBD2 | TRBV7-2 | few | CASSSSGGGYEQYF | TGTGCCAGCAGCTCTTCCGGGGGGGGGTACGAGCAGTACTTC
15 | TRBJ2-3 | NA | TRBV6-5 | few | CASSRTVLGTDTQYF | TGTGCCAGCAGTCGGACAGTACTAGGCACAGATACGCAGTATTTT
15 | TRBJ1-1 | NA | TRBV10-3 | NA | CAISESGPRDTEAFF | TGTGCCATCAGTGAGTCGGGACCCAGGGACACTGAAGCTTTCTTT
14 | TRBJ1-1 | NA | TRBV7-2 | NA | CASSLRPGGTEAFF | TGTGCCAGCAGCTTAAGGCCCGGTGGGACTGAAGCTTTCTTT
13 | TRBJ2-5 | NA | TRBV29-1 | NA | CSVVLGAGETQYF | TGCAGCGTTGTACTAGGGGCGGGAGAGACCCAGTACTTC
12 | TRBJ2-7 | TRBD1 | TRBV10-3 | few | CAITGQGDEQYF | TGTGCCATCACGGGGCAGGGGGACGAGCAGTACTTC
14 | TRBJ1-1 | NA | TRBV7-3 | NA | CASSLRDENTEAFF | TGTGCCAGCAGCCTACGGGACGAGAACACTGAAGCTTTCTTT
12 | TRBJ2-3 | NA | TRBV6-6 | few | CASSYIGQTQYF | TGTGCCAGCAGTTACATCGGACAAACGCAGTATTTT
12 | TRBJ2-3 | NA | TRBV20-1 | few | CSARGEVDTQYF | TGCAGTGCTAGAGGCGAAGTCGATACGCAGTATTTT
15 | TRBJ2-7 | NA | TRBV28 | NA | CASSLGGGKIYEQYF | TGTGCCAGCAGTTTGGGGGGGGGCAAAATCTACGAGCAGTACTTC
15 | TRBJ2-1 | NA | TRBV12-5 | NA | CASGLGQSSYNEQFF | TGTGCTAGTGGTTTGGGACAGAGCTCCTACAATGAGCAGTTCTTC
13 | TRBJ1-1 | NA | TRBV6-2/TRBV6-3 | NA | CASSPRRFPEAFF | TGTGCCAGCAGTCCCAGGCGTTTCCCTGAAGCTTTCTTT
13 | TRBJ1-6 | NA | TRBV7-2 | many | CATSSSYNSPLHF | TGTGCCACGAGTAGCTCCTATAATTCACCCCTCCACTTT
16 | TRBJ1-1 | TRBD1 | TRBV25-1 | many | CASSAGDRGWNTEAFF | TGTGCCAGCAGTGCCGGGGACAGGGGATGGAACACTGAAGCTTTCTTT
16 | TRBJ2-7 | TRBD1 | TRBV15 | NA | CATSSPRDRLLYEQYF | TGTGCCACCAGCTCCCCCCGGGACAGGCTGTTGTACGAGCAGTACTTC
14 | TRBJ2-7 | NA | TRBV20-1 | NA | CSARDYRSSYEQYF | TGCAGTGCTAGAGATTATCGCAGCTCCTACGAGCAGTACTTC
13 | TRBJ2-7 | NA | TRBV20-1 | NA | CSANTAASYEQYF | TGCAGTGCTAATACGGCGGCCTCCTACGAGCAGTACTTC
14 | TRBJ2-7 | TRBD1 | TRBV10-2 | few | CASSGGTGVYEQYF | TGCGCCAGCAGTGGGGGGACAGGGGTATACGAGCAGTACTTC
14 | TRBJ2-3 | TRBD2 | TRBV20-1 | few | CSTNHRLAEDTQYF | TGCAGTACTAATCATAGGCTAGCGGAAGATACGCAGTATTTT
12 | TRBJ1-5 | NA | TRBV20-1 | few | CSAPVGPRTQHF | TGCAGTGCCCCGGTGGGCCCCAGAACCCAGCATTTT
15 | TRBJ2-3 | NA | TRBV20-1 | few | CSARVFAGGTDTQYF | TGCAGTGCTAGAGTTTTTGCAGGGGGCACAGATACGCAGTATTTT
15 | TRBJ2-1 | NA | TRBV29-1 | many | CSVVRGAVLDNEQFF | TGCAGCGTTGTACGGGGGGCCGTTTTGGACAATGAGCAGTTCTTC
14 | TRBJ2-7 | NA | TRBV20-1 | few | CSAWGRTASYEQYF | TGCAGTGCCTGGGGTAGGACAGCCTCCTACGAGCAGTACTTC
14 | TRBJ2-1 | NA | TRBV7-2 | NA | CASKTGAGYNEQFF | TGTGCCAGCAAAACGGGGGCGGGGTACAATGAGCAGTTCTTC
14 | TRBJ2-7 | TRBD1 | TRBV29-1 | few | CSVLRDRGSYEQYF | TGCAGCGTGCTCCGGGACAGGGGTTCCTACGAGCAGTACTTC
16 | TRBJ2-3 | NA | TRBV6-2/TRBV6-3 | NA | CASSPPRNQYADTQYF | TGTGCCAGCAGCCCTCCCCGGAACCAATATGCGGATACGCAGTATTTT